The present T cell receptor (beta chain) was sequenced within a study of early T cells in non-severe SARS-CoV-2 infection. Looking at the study overall: Bulk RNA isolated from unsorted whole blood underwent sequencing; chains were not paired.

Germline V CDR1 and CDR2: SGHAT, FQNNGV. This CDR3 has 12 amino acids. Trimming took 5 bases from V and 4 from J, leaving 8 bases between them. Individually, cDNA molecules had unique molecular identifiers attached to them. TCRdb recomputed calls from the 5' RACE reads with MiXCR, one row per CDR3 protein. This sample yields 75,000 or so distinct CDR3 sequences, of which 12% are seen a single time; roughly 7% belongs to the top ten. Points on this clonotype: Its specificity is unknown.

Broader study findings: CD4 and private specificities were missed by VDJdb matching, which favored anti-spike CD8 responses.

The TCR originated in an adult who was a healthcare worker with PCR-confirmed SARS-CoV-2 infection or an uninfected control (not recorded which). The specimen sequenced was whole blood. V gene TRBV11-2 combines with J gene TRBJ2-5; D is uncertain. CDR3 nucleotide sequence: TGTGCCAGCAGCGACCAAAGAGAGACCCAGTACTTC. This sequence encodes CASSDQRETQYF.